This T cell receptor beta chain was sequenced for a study of OX40 agonist ivuxolimab in advanced cancers. About the study: The study enrolled dose-escalation patients with hepatocellular carcinoma, melanoma, renal cell or head and neck cancer. Patients were around 83% male with ages roughly 20 to 80, mean approximately 58. General observations from the study: The mean number of expanded clones was higher in CD8+ T cells than in CD4+.

The V and J ends lost 0 bases and 3 bases respectively, with 9 bases between them. This CDR3 spans 15 amino acids. Per germline, CDR1 LNHDA and CDR2 SQIVND (reference sequence). Profiled with immunoSEQ multiplex PCR; TCRdb holds only in-frame clones, not every one. The sample has roughly 80,000 clones, around 88% seen once. Turning to this clone: Its antigen is as yet unknown.

This TCR came from an adult with an advanced solid tumor such as melanoma, head and neck, liver or kidney cancer. Sequenced here: CD4+ or CD8+ T cells sorted from blood, sampled in a trial of the OX40 agonist ivuxolimab. The V call is TRBV19, the J call TRBJ1-5; D is perhaps TRBD1 (6 bases). The CDR3 protein is CASSIDGGANQPQHF. The CDR3 coding sequence is TGTGCCAGTAGTATAGACGGGGGGGCCAATCAGCCCCAGCATTTT.